The T cell receptor beta chain under discussion was sequenced for a study of read filtering for tumor transcriptome and immune sequencing. About the study: DNase treatment preceded whole-transcriptome library preparation.

At the time of active disease, bone marrow was collected from every patient. V was trimmed by 3 bases and J by 1 base, leaving 13 bases between them. CDR1 and CDR2 from the germline V gene are DFQATT and SNEGSKA (reference sequence). This CDR3 is built from 14 residues. Regarding the study as a whole: Compared with RNA-seq, IR-seq gave much higher clonotype depth and reliability. In IR-seq, single-read clonotypes were about 80% of clonotypes but around 3.5% of reads.

From around 440 ng of RNA, a library with molecular barcoded alpha/delta and beta/gamma adaptors was made. MiXCR, run by TCRdb on the reads, gives a single entry per CDR3 protein. This sample has about 57,000 distinct CDR3 sequences, with 20% to 25% found just once. This clonotype was seen at least ten times. The antigen is undetermined. Sequencing was done on a sample of a population of CD138-negative cells sorted from bone marrow. The sequence derives from a donor at least 40 years old with multiple myeloma. This rearrangement joins TRBV20-1 to TRBJ2-7; D is tentatively TRBD1 or TRBD2 (5 bases each). DNA for the CDR3: TGCAGTGCTAGGCATACGGGACCTTCCTACGAGCAGTACTTC. It codes for CSARHTGPSYEQYF.